Given below is one T cell receptor beta chain in context. Its target is not known. Germline CDR1 SGHKS, CDR2 YYEKEE (reference sequence). The CDR3 covers 13 residues. V shed 4 bases and J 8 bases; nucleotides not matched to a gene: 4. The source of the sample is a study of human CD4 T cells and Enterobacteriaceae. General study findings and limits: Broadly cross-reactive clonotypes: about 55% of the 19 ranked in the top 5%.

All CD4+ cells other than CD45RA+CCR7+CD95- naive cells were sorted as memory, over 95% pure. Swiss blood donation centers supplied the healthy donor blood. CD4 and CD14 magnetic microbeads positively selected total CD4+ T cells and monocytes. TCRdb's copy holds only in-frame clones and misses some; the assay was immunoSEQ multiplex PCR. The table records 27,000 or so clones, roughly 80% of them present only once. Sequenced sample: memory CD4+ T cells from blood. The TCR sequence derives from a human donor in good health. The V and J genes are TRBV5-5 and TRBJ2-1; 9 bases are a match to TRBD1. CDR3 loop: CASSLTGGHEQFF. The CDR3 DNA is TGTGCCAGCAGCCTAACAGGGGGCCATGAGCAGTTCTTC.